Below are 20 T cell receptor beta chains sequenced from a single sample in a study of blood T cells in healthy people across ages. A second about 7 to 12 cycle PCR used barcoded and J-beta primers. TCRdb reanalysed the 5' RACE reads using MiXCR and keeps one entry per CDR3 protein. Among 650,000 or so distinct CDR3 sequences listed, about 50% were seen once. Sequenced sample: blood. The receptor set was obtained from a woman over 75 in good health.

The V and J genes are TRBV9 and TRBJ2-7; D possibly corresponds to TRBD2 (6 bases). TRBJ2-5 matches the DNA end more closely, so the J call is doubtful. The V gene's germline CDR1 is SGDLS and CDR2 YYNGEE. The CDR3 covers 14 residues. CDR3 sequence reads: CASRERAGTGTQYF. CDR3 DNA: TGTGCCAGCAGAGAGCGGGCGGGGACGGGGACCCAGTACTTC.

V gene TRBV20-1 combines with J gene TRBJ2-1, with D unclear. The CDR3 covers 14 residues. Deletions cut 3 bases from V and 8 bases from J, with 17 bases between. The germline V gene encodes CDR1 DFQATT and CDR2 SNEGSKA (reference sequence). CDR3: CSASLHRADDEQFF. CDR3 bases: TGCAGTGCTAGTCTCCATAGGGCCGACGATGAGCAGTTCTTC.

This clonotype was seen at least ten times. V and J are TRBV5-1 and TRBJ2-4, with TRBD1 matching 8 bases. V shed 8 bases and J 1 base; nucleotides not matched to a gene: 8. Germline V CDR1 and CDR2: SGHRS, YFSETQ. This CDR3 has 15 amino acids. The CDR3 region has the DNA TGCGCCAGGGGAAGACAGGGGAAGGCCAAAAACATTCAGTACTTC. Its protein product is CARGRQGKAKNIQYF. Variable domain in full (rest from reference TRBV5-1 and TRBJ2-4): KAGVTQTPRYLIKTRGQQVTLSCSPISGHRSVSWYQQTPGQGLQFLFEYFSETQRNKGNFPGRFSGRQFSNSRSEMNVSTLELGDSALYLCARGRQGKAKNIQYFGAGTRLSVL.

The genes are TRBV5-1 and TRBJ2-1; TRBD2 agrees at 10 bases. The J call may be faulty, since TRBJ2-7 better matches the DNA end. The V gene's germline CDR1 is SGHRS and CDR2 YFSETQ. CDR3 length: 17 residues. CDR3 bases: TGCGCCAGCAGCTTGGGTCTGACTAGCGGGTACTACAATGAGCAGTACTTC. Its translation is CASSLGLTSGYYNEQYF.

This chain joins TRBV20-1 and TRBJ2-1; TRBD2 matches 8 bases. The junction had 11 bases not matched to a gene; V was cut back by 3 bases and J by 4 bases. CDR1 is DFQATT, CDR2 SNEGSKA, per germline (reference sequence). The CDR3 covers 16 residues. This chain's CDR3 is CSASSLGTRGYNEQFF. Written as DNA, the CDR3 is TGCAGTGCTAGTTCCCTCGGGACTAGAGGTTACAATGAGCAGTTCTTC.

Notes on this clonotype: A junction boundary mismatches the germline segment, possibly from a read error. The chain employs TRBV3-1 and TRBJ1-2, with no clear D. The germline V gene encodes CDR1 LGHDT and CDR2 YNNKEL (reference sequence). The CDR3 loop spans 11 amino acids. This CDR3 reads CASSLNYGCTF. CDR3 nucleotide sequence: TGTGCCAGCAGCCTTAACTATGGCTGCACCTTC. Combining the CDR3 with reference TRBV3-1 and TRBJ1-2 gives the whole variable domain DTAVSQTPKYLVTQMGNDKSIKCEQNLGHDTMYWYKQDSKKFLKIMFSYNNKELIINETVPNRFSPKSPDKAHLNLHINSLELGDSAVYFCASSLNYGCTFGSGTRLTVV.

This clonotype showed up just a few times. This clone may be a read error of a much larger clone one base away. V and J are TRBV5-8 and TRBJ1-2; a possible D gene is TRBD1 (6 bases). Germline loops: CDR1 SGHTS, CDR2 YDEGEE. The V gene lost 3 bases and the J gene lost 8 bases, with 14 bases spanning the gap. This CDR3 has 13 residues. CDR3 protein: CASSWANRDGYTF. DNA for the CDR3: TGTGCCAGCAGCTGGGCCAACAGGGACGGCTACACCTTC.

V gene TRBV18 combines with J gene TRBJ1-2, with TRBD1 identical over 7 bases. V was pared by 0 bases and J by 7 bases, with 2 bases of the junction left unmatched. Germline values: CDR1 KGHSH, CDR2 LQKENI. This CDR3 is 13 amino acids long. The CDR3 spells CASSPPDRAGYTF. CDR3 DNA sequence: TGTGCCAGCTCACCACCCGACAGGGCTGGCTACACCTTC.

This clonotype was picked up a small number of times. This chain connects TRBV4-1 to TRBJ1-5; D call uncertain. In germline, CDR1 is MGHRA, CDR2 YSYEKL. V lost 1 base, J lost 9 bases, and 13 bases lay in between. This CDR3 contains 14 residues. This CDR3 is CASSQAIDLWPQHF. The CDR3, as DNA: TGCGCCAGCAGCCAAGCGATAGACTTATGGCCCCAGCATTTT.

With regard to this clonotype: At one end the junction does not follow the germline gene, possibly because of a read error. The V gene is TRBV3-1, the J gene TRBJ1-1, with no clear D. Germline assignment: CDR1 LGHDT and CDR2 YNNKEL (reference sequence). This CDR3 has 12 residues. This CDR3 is CASRRMNTGAFF. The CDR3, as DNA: TGTGCCAGCAGACGGATGAACACTGGAGCTTTCTTT.

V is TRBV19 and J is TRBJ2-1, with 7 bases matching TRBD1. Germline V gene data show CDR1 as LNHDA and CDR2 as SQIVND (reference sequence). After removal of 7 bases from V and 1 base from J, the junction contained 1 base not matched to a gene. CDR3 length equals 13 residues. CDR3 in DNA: TGTGCCAGTATGGGACAGTCCTACAATGAGCAGTTCTTC. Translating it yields CASMGQSYNEQFF.

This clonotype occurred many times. In nucleotides, the CDR3 is TGTGCCAGCAGCCGTACCGGGACATCTAATGAAAAACTGTTTTTT. As protein: CASSRTGTSNEKLFF. This sequence joins TRBV6-5 and TRBJ1-4; tentative D call: TRBD1 (6 bases). The V end was cut by 6 bases, the J end by 3 bases, with 14 bases between. This CDR3 region has 15 residues. Germline-derived CDR1 and CDR2 are MNHEY and SVGAGI.

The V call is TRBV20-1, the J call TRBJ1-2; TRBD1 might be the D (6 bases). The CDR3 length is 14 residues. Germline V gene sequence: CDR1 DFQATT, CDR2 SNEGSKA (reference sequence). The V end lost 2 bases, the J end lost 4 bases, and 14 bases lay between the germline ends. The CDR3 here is CSARNRETLYGYTF. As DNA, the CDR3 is TGCAGTGCTAGAAACAGGGAAACCCTCTATGGCTACACCTTC.

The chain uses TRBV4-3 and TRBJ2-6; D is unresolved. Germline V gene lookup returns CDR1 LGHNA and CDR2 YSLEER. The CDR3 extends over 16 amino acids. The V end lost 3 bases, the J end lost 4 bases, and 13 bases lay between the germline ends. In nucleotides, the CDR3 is TGCGCCAGCAGCCAGGCATCGGGCTCCGGGGCCAACGTCCTGACTTTC. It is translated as CASSQASGSGANVLTF.

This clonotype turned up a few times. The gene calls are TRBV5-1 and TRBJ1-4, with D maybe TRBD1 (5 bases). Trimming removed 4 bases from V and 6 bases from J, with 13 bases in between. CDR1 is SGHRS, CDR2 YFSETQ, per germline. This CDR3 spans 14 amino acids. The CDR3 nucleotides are TGCGCCAGCAGCGAGGCCAGGGAGGATGAAAAACTGTTTTTT. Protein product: CASSEAREDEKLFF.

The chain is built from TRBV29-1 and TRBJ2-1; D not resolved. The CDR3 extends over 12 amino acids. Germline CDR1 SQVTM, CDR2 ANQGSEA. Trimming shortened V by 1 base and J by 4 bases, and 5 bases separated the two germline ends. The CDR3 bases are TGCAGCGTTGAAGCCTCGTACAATGAGCAGTTCTTC. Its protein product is CSVEASYNEQFF.

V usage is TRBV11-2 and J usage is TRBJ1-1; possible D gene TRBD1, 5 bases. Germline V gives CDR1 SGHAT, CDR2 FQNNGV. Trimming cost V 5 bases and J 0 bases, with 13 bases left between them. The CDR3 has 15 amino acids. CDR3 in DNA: TGTGCCAGCAGCCCCTGGGACGCCCTGAACACTGAAGCTTTCTTT. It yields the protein CASSPWDALNTEAFF. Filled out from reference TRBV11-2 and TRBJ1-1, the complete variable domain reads EAGVAQSPRYKIIEKRQSVAFWCNPISGHATLYWYQQILGQGPKLLIQFQNNGVVDDSQLPKDRFSAERLKGVDSTLKIQPAKLEDSAVYLCASSPWDALNTEAFFGQGTRLTVV.

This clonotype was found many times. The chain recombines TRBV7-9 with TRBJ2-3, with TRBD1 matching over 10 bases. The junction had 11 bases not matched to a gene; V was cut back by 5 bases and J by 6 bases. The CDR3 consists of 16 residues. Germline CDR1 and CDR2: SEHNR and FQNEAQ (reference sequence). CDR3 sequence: CASSQRTGGYVDTQYF. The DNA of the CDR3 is TGTGCCAGCAGCCAAAGGACAGGGGGATATGTGGATACGCAGTATTTT.

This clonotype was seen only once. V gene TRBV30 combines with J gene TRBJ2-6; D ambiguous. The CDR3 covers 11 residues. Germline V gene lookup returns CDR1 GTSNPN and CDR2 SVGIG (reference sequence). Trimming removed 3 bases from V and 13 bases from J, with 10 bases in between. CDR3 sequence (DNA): TGTGCCTGGAGCCCAAAGGATGTCCTGACTTTC. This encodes CAWSPKDVLTF.

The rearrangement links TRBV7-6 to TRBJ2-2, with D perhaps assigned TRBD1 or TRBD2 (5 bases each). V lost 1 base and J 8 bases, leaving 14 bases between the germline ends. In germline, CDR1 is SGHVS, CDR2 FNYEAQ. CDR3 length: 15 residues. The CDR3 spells CASSLVWGINGELFF. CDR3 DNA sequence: TGTGCCAGCAGCTTAGTCTGGGGGATCAATGGGGAGCTGTTTTTT.